This T cell receptor (beta chain) was observed in a study of radiation and T cells in renal cell carcinoma. The wider study: Nephrectomy followed 15 Gy stereotactic body radiation by 4 weeks. Broader study findings: From baseline, blood top tumor clonotypes peaked at 2 weeks post-radiation.

Sequencing was performed with immunoSEQ multiplex PCR; in TCRdb, only in-frame clones are kept and a portion is missing. The sample has about 50,000 clones, approximately 80% seen once; the top ten hold 31%. CDR3 length: 14 residues. V was cut by 1 base and J by 1 base, with 7 bases left in between. Germline lookup yields CDR1 SGHTA and CDR2 FQGNSA. About this clone itself: Its target is not known.

Described time point: baseline pretreatment blood. Treatment: 15 Gy SBRT to primary tumor, nephrectomy 4 weeks later. Radiation-treated patients gave blood at baseline, week 2 and week 4. Clear cell pathology was present in this patient's renal cell carcinoma. The chain employs TRBV7-2 and TRBJ2-5, with D hard to call. Sample: blood, taken from a patient whose treatment included radiotherapy and nephrectomy. This receptor was taken from a woman aged 70 to 79 with renal cell carcinoma. The CDR3 DNA follows: TGTGCCAGCAGCTTAGGACTGGTCCAAGAGACCCAGTACTTC. Its translation: CASSLGLVQETQYF.